Each of the 7 T cell receptor beta chains below was sequenced from the same sample in a study of cytomegalovirus exposure and HLA in healthy donors. The PCR used 60 Vbeta and 13 Jbeta primers. Profiling relied on immunoSEQ multiplex PCR, and the TCRdb table lists in-frame clones only, not all of them. Of approximately 110,000 clones listed, around 67% are singletons. Sequences were obtained from PBMCs. The receptor source for this set is a man aged 55 to 70 in good health and CMV-seropositive.

This clone was detected only a few times. The V and J genes are TRBV6-5 and TRBJ2-7; D is perhaps TRBD1 (5 bases). This CDR3 spans 14 amino acids. Germline values: CDR1 MNHEY, CDR2 SVGAGI. Trimming pared 2 bases from V and 0 bases from J, leaving 8 bases between. The chain's CDR3 is CASSYQGLSYEQYF. The CDR3 DNA sequence: TGTGCCAGCAGTTACCAGGGCCTCTCCTACGAGCAGTACTTC.

CDR3 protein: CASSEHGQPYGYTF. CDR3 coding DNA: TGTGCCAGCAGTGAACATGGGCAGCCTTATGGCTACACCTTC. V and J are TRBV6-1 and TRBJ1-2; no firm D call. V lost 2 bases and J 5 bases, leaving 12 bases between the germline ends. The CDR3 has 14 residues. Germline V gene sequence: CDR1 MNHNS, CDR2 SASEGT.

This clone was seen a few times. CDR3 DNA: TGTGCCAGCAGCTTATACGACAAGACCGGGGAGCTGTTTTTT. This sequence encodes CASSLYDKTGELFF. The chain couples TRBV7-3 to TRBJ2-2; D gene uncertain. CDR1 and CDR2 (germline): SGHTA, FQGTGA. The CDR3 totals 14 residues. V lost 2 bases and J lost 5, with 9 bases in between.

The chain has TRBV15 and TRBJ2-4; TRBD1 matches at 9 bases. The V and J ends lost 5 bases and 6 bases, in that order; junction bases with no gene match: 5. CDR1 and CDR2 from the germline V gene are LNHNV and YYDKDF (reference sequence). The CDR3 is made up of 14 amino acids. CDR3 amino acids: CATSGDREVNIQYF. In DNA form, the CDR3 reads TGTGCCACCAGCGGGGACAGGGAGGTAAACATTCAGTACTTC.

This clone was seen a handful of times. The V and J genes are TRBV2 and TRBJ2-3; 10 bases align to TRBD2. The length of the CDR3 is 17 residues. V trimming: 8 bases; J trimming: 6 bases; junction bases outside the gene matches: 17. In germline, CDR1 is SNHLY, CDR2 FYNNEI. The CDR3 sequence: CASRVIGPSGGSDTQYF. The CDR3 bases are TGTGCCAGCCGCGTTATAGGGCCTAGCGGGGGCTCGGATACGCAGTATTTT. The variable domain in full, with the rest retrieved from reference TRBV2 and TRBJ2-3, is EPEVTQTPSHQVTQMGQEVILRCVPISNHLYFYWYRQILGQKVEFLVSFYNNEISEKSEIFDDQFSVERPDGSNFTLKIRSTKLEDSAMYFCASRVIGPSGGSDTQYFGPGTRLTVL.

V usage is TRBV28 and J usage is TRBJ1-6, with D perhaps TRBD1 (5 bases). Germline V CDR1 and CDR2: MDHEN, SYDVKM. The CDR3 is 15 amino acids. The V gene lost 3 bases and the J gene lost 2 bases, with 8 bases spanning the gap. CDR3 residues: CASSLSGPYNSPLHF. In DNA, the CDR3 is TGTGCCAGCAGTTTGTCAGGGCCCTATAATTCACCCCTCCACTTT.

This clone came up a few times. The chain links TRBV6-6 to TRBJ1-1; D ambiguous. The V gene's germline CDR1 is MNHNY and CDR2 SVGAGI (reference sequence). The CDR3 has 10 amino acids. V gave up 7 bases and J gave up 10 bases, with 10 bases separating them. DNA for the CDR3: TGTGCCAGCACTCGCGCGGTAGCTTTCTTT. It encodes CASTRAVAFF.